This T cell receptor (beta chain) stems from a study of blood T cell repertoires in COVID-19 (dated by TCRdb to the early 2020s). Regarding the research as a whole: The collaborator samples originated in the United States, Italy and Spain and spanned the acute and convalescent phases of COVID-19. The material from the prospective study consisted of cDNA or gDNA derived from T cells, B-cell-depleted T cells, or PBMCs. Subjects who had been exposed to COVID-19, were actively infected with it, or had recovered from it provided the deeply sampled blood TCRbeta repertoires that made up the dataset. The repertoires were made available in a free public database intended to serve as a resource for research on the immune response to SARS-CoV-2. The samples were drawn from the first 160 participants of the ongoing ImmuneRACE study and from more than 1,000 subjects provided by 6 global collaborators. The sample metadata nearly always contained a de-identified subject ID, COVID-19 status, age in years and sex. HLA class I and class II types, where available, came from metadata supplied by the sample provider rather than from assay-based typing. Here is what the overall study found, with its caveats: How much clinical and demographic metadata was included differed by source and by participant, and the metadata was provided uncurated.

The collaborating institutions used their own protocols to collect whole blood in K2EDTA tubes. Collaborator samples were shipped for TCRbeta analysis as frozen whole blood, isolated PBMCs, or DNA extracted from either sample type. Note on this clone: Its antigen remains unidentified. It has no much larger one-base neighbor in the sample; base qualities were not kept.

TCRbeta CDR3 regions were amplified from genomic DNA by means of the immunoSEQ Assay, a bias-controlled multiplex PCR. Concerning the study's data processing: Within the assay, amplification of reference gene primers was used to estimate how many nucleated cells each sample contained. To quantify the absolute abundance of each unique TCRbeta CDR3 rearrangement, sequence reads were collapsed and filtered. Productive Simpson clonality was computed per sample as the square root of Simpson's diversity index over productive rearrangements. Not all clones reach the TCRdb copy of this immuneACCESS table, which keeps in-frame sequences only. Checked studies attribute under half of the gap to unresolved V genes and leave the rest unexplained. V and J calls and clone size are as listed in that table; D and trimming were resolved from the DNA. This sample gives 200,000 to 250,000 clones in total; about 89% of them show up just once. About 4.8% of the sample belongs to the ten largest clones.

From a lookup of the germline V gene, CDR1 and CDR2 are SGHTA and FQGNSA. The CDR3 sequence holds 15 residues, the cysteine and phenylalanine included. Of the read, only the CDR3 DNA is kept; its 45 bases are in frame from base 1. V was cut back by 5 bases and J by 0 bases, leaving a gap of 11 bases between them. The chain is assembled from TRBV7-2 and TRBJ2-1; TRBD2 could be the D gene, as 6 bases match. Sequencing was carried out using peripheral blood. This sequence was found in a woman aged 40 to 49 with acute or convalescent COVID-19. The base sequence is TGTGCCAGCAGCCCTAGCGTAAGCTCCTACAATGAGCAGTTCTTC. It encodes CASSPSVSSYNEQFF.